Listed below are T cell receptor beta chains from one sample, sequenced in a study of human T cells and chemical hapten exposure. One entry per CDR3 protein, called by TCRdb with MiXCR from the RACE reads. The data show about 56,000 distinct CDR3 sequences, 9.3% seen once. The sequencing here drew on whole blood, taken in connection with sensitization to the hapten diphenylcyclopropenone (DPC). The receptors derive from a woman in her 40s with alopecia areata. Some clones in this sample may be carry-over from other donors' samples. The CDR3 runs from the conserved cysteine through the conserved F or W. The D gene is left open where the match is weak. The size entry is marked missing in some rows and otherwise reads once, few, many or a size class.

v_gene	len	j_gene	d_gene	abundance	CDR3aa	CDR3nt
TRBV7-3	16	TRBJ2-2	TRBD1	many	CASSPLGTANTGELFF	TGTGCCAGCAGCCCACTAGGGACAGCGAACACCGGGGAGCTGTTTTTT
TRBV11-2	15	TRBJ2-2	.	many	CASSSLRSSTGELFF	TGTGCCAGCAGCTCCTTACGGTCCAGTACCGGGGAGCTGTTTTTT
TRBV7-9	15	TRBJ1-1	.	few	CASSLLAVSNTEAFF	TGTGCCAGCAGCTTATTAGCCGTCTCGAACACTGAAGCTTTCTTT
TRBV11-2	11	TRBJ1-1	.	few	CASSIEVEAFF	TGTGCCAGCAGCATAGAAGTTGAAGCTTTCTTT
TRBV7-3	16	TRBJ2-1	TRBD1	few	CASSFGDRPVNNEQFF	TGTGCCAGCAGCTTTGGGGACAGACCAGTCAACAATGAGCAGTTCTTC
TRBV12-3/TRBV12-4	14	TRBJ2-5	.	many	CASSPGQSQETQYF	TGTGCCAGCAGTCCCGGACAGTCCCAAGAGACCCAGTACTTC
TRBV6-6	15	TRBJ2-2	.	.	CASSSSGSGTGELFF	TGTGCCAGCAGTTCCTCAGGGTCGGGCACCGGGGAGCTGTTTTTT
TRBV20-1	12	TRBJ2-7	.	many	CSASIHRDEQYF	TGCAGTGCTAGTATCCACAGGGACGAGCAGTACTTC
TRBV29-1	11	TRBJ1-2	.	medium-sized	CTYSDNYGYTF	TGCACCTATTCGGATAACTATGGCTACACCTTC
TRBV5-6	19	TRBJ1-5	TRBD1	many	CASSLWTGATSYSNQPQHF	TGTGCCAGCAGCCTTTGGACAGGAGCCACAAGCTATAGCAATCAGCCCCAGCATTTT
TRBV9	15	TRBJ2-3	TRBD2	.	CASSEGLADGYTQYF	TGTGCCAGCAGCGAGGGACTAGCAGACGGATATACGCAGTATTTT
TRBV12-3/TRBV12-4	18	TRBJ2-3	.	.	CASSFRRSGTGPPDTQYF	TGTGCCAGCAGTTTCAGACGCTCCGGGACGGGGCCTCCTGATACGCAGTATTTT
TRBV20-1	13	TRBJ1-6	.	many	CSALGDRTSPLHF	TGCAGTGCCCTAGGGGACCGAACTTCACCCCTCCACTTT
TRBV20-1	17	TRBJ2-7	TRBD2	many	CSASGPGGTLSTHEQYF	TGCAGTGCTAGCGGACCCGGGGGGACCCTCAGCACCCACGAGCAGTACTTC
TRBV6-5	12	TRBJ1-2	TRBD1	.	CASSNRGVGRTF	TGTGCCAGCAGTAACAGGGGGGTTGGTCGCACCTTC
TRBV5-1	14	TRBJ2-7	.	many	CASSFGPASYEQYF	TGCGCCAGCAGCTTCGGGCCCGCCTCCTACGAGCAGTACTTC
TRBV3-1	14	TRBJ2-7	.	.	CASSQDDFPYEQYF	TGTGCCAGCAGCCAAGATGATTTCCCCTACGAGCAGTACTTC
TRBV20-1	13	TRBJ2-7	.	many	CSARDLKGSEQYF	TGCAGTGCTAGAGATCTTAAAGGCAGCGAGCAGTACTTC
TRBV7-8	16	TRBJ2-2	TRBD2	many	CASSLRLAGGPGELFF	TGTGCCAGCAGCCTACGACTAGCGGGGGGCCCCGGGGAGCTGTTTTTT
TRBV25-1	15	TRBJ1-4	.	many	CASSERGMSNEKLFF	TGTGCCAGCAGTGAACGTGGGATGTCAAATGAAAAACTGTTTTTT
TRBV9	16	TRBJ2-1	TRBD2	.	CASSVAETSGVDEQFF	TGTGCCAGCAGCGTAGCTGAGACTAGCGGGGTAGACGAGCAGTTCTTC
TRBV5-1	16	TRBJ1-5	.	.	CASSLEGGFGNQPQHF	TGCGCCAGCAGCTTGGAAGGAGGGTTCGGCAATCAGCCCCAGCATTTT
TRBV15	15	TRBJ2-1	TRBD2	many	CATSRDRGGTHEQFF	TGTGCCACCAGCAGAGATCGCGGGGGGACGCATGAGCAGTTCTTC
TRBV7-9	15	TRBJ2-2	.	many	CASSGVARNTGELFF	TGTGCCAGCAGTGGGGTGGCTAGGAACACCGGGGAGCTGTTTTTT
TRBV4-1	15	TRBJ1-3	.	many	CASSSAPSSGNTIYF	TGCGCCAGCAGCTCCGCCCCTAGCTCTGGAAACACCATATATTTT
TRBV5-8	14	TRBJ1-5	.	few	CASRTRVSSQPQHF	TGTGCCAGCCGTACCCGGGTTTCGAGTCAGCCCCAGCATTTT
TRBV5-4	16	TRBJ2-3	TRBD2	many	CASSKGLAGATDTQYF	TGTGCCAGCAGCAAAGGACTAGCGGGCGCCACAGATACGCAGTATTTT
TRBV9	15	TRBJ2-3	.	few	CASSEGGLFTDTQYF	TGTGCCAGCAGCGAGGGCGGCCTATTCACAGATACGCAGTATTTT
TRBV21-1	15	TRBJ1-1	.	.	CASSKAQQGNTEAFF	TGTGCCAGCAGCAAAGCGCAACAGGGGAACACTGAAGCTTTCTTT
TRBV20-1	16	TRBJ1-5	TRBD1	many	CSARAWQGDSNQPQHF	TGCAGTGCTAGAGCCTGGCAGGGGGATAGCAATCAGCCCCAGCATTTT
TRBV7-9	16	TRBJ2-1	TRBD1	.	CASTWPSGGQQWRQFF	TGTGCCAGCACCTGGCCATCAGGGGGCCAGCAATGGAGGCAGTTCTTC
TRBV20-1	15	TRBJ1-4	TRBD1	many	CSAGLSGTGNEKLFF	TGCAGTGCTGGACTTTCCGGGACAGGGAATGAAAAACTGTTTTTT
TRBV9	17	TRBJ2-3	TRBD2	few	CASSSRLADPSTDTQYF	TGTGCCAGCAGCTCCCGACTAGCGGATCCTAGCACAGATACGCAGTATTTT
TRBV3-1	13	TRBJ2-1	TRBD1	few	CASSPDRAYEQFF	TGTGCCAGCAGCCCGGACAGGGCCTATGAGCAGTTCTTC
TRBV12-3/TRBV12-4	11	TRBJ1-5	.	.	CASSLGYPQHF	TGTGCCAGCAGTTTAGGGTATCCCCAGCATTTT
TRBV25-1	13	TRBJ2-1	.	.	CASSEITYNEQFF	TGTGCCAGCAGTGAGATTACCTACAATGAGCAGTTCTTC
TRBV14	14	TRBJ2-7	.	many	CASSQSGAGGEQYF	TGTGCCAGCAGCCAATCAGGTGCAGGAGGCGAGCAGTACTTC
TRBV3-1	12	TRBJ1-1	.	many	CASSQVDGAAFF	TGTGCCAGCAGCCAAGTGGACGGTGCGGCTTTCTTT
TRBV12-3/TRBV12-4	15	TRBJ2-1	TRBD2	few	CASSLASGGINEQFF	TGTGCCAGCAGTTTAGCTAGCGGGGGGATCAATGAGCAGTTCTTC
TRBV28	14	TRBJ2-7	.	few	CASSPQQGPYEQYF	TGTGCCAGCAGTCCCCAGCAGGGGCCCTACGAGCAGTACTTC
TRBV20-1	12	TRBJ2-7	TRBD1	many	CSAKTGNYEQYF	TGCAGTGCTAAGACAGGGAACTACGAGCAGTACTTC